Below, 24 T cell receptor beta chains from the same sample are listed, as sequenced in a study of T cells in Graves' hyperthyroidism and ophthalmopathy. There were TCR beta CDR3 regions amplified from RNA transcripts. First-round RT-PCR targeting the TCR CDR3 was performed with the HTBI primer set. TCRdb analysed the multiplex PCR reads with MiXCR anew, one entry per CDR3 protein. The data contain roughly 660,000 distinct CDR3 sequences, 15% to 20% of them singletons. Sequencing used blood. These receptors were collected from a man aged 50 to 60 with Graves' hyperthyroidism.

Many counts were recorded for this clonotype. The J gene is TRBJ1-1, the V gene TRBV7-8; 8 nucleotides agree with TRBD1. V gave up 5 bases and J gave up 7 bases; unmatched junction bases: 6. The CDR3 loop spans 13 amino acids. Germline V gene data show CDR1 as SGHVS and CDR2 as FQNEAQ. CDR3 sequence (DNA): TGTGCCAGCAGCAGCTTGACAGGGGTTGAAGCTTTCTTT. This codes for CASSSLTGVEAFF.

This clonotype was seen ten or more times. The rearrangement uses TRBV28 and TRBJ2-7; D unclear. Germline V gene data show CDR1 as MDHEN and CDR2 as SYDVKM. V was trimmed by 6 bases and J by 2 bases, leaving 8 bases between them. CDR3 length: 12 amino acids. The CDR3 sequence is CASRILPYEQYF. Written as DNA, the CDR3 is TGTGCCAGCAGGATACTGCCCTACGAGCAGTACTTC.

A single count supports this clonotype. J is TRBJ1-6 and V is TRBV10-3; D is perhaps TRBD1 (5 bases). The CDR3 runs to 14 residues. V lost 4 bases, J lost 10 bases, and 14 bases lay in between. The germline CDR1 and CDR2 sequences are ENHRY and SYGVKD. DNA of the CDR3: TGTGCCATCAGTGGCGGGGCGGTTAGGTCACCCCTCCACTTT. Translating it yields CAISGGAVRSPLHF.

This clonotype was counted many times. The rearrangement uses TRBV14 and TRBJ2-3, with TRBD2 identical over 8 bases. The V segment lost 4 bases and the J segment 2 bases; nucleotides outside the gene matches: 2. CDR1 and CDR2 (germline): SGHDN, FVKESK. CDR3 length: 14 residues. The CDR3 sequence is CASSPGGPTDTQYF. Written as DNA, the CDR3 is TGTGCCAGCAGCCCGGGAGGGCCCACAGATACGCAGTATTTT.

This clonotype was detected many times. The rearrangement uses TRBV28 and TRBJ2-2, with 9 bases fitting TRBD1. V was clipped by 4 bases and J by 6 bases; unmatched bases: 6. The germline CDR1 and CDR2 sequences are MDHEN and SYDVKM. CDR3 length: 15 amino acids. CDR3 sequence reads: CASSSHGQGSGELFF. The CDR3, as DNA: TGTGCCAGCAGTTCGCACGGACAGGGGTCCGGGGAGCTGTTTTTT.

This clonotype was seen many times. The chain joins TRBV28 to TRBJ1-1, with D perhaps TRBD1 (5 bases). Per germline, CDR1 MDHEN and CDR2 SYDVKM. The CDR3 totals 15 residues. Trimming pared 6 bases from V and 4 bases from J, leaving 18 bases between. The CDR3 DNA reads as TGTGCCAGCAGCGCGGAGGCGACCGGGGGCACTGAAGCTTTCTTT. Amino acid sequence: CASSAEATGGTEAFF.

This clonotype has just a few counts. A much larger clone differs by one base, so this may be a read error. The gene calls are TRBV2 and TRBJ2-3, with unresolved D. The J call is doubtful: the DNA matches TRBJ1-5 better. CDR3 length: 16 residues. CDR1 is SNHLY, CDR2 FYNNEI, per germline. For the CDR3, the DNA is TGTGCCAGCAGTGAAATGGACGGCCCTAGCACAGATACGCAGCATTTT. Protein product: CASSEMDGPSTDTQHF.

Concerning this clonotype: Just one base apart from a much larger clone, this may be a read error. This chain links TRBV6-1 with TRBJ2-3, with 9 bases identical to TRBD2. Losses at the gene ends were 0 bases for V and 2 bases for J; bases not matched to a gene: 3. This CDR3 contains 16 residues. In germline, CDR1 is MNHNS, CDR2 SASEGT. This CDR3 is CASSEASSGVTDTQYF. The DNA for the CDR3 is TGTGCCAGCAGTGAAGCATCTAGCGGGGTCACAGATACGCAGTATTTT.

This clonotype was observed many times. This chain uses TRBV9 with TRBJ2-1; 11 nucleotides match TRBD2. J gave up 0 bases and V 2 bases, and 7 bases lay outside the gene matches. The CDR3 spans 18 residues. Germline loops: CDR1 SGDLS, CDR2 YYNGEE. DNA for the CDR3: TGTGCCAGCAGCGTGGGGCTAGCGGGAGGTAGCTCCTACAATGAGCAGTTCTTC. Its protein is CASSVGLAGGSSYNEQFF.

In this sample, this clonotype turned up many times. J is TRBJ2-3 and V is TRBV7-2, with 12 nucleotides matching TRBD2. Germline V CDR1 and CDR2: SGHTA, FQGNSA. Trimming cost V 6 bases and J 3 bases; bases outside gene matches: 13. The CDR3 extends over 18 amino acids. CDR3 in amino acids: CASSRRLAGVLITDTQYF. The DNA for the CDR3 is TGTGCCAGCAGTCGACGACTAGCGGGAGTGCTGATAACAGATACGCAGTATTTT.

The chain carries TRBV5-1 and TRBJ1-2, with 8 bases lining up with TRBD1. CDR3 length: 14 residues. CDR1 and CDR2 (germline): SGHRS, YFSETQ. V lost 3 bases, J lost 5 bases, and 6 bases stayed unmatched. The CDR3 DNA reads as TGCGCCAGCAGCTGGGGGACAGGAGTGTATGGCTACACCTTC. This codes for CASSWGTGVYGYTF.

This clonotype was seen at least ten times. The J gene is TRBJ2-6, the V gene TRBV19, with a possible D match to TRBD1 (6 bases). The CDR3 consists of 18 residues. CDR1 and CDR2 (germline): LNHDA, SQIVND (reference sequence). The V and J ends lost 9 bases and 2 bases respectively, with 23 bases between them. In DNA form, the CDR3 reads TGTGCCAGCTCGTTAAGGGGCAGGGACACCCCTGGGGCCAACGTCCTGACTTTC. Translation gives CASSLRGRDTPGANVLTF.

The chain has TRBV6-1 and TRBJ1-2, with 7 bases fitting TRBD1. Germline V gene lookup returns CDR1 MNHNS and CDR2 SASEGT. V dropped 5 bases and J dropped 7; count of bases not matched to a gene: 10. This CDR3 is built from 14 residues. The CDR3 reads CASSTTGARGGYTF. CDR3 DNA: TGTGCCAGCAGTACTACAGGGGCCCGAGGTGGCTACACCTTC.

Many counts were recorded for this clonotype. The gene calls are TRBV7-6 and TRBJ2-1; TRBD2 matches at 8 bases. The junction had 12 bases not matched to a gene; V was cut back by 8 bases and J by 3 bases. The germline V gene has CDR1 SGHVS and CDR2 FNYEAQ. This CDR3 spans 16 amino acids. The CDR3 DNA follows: TGTGCCAGCCACCCCGCGACTAGCGCTAGCTACAATGAGCAGTTCTTC. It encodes CASHPATSASYNEQFF.

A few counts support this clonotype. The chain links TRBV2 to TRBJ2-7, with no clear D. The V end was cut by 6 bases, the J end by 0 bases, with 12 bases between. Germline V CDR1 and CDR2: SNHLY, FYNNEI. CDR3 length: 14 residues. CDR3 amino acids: CASRPGDISYEQYF. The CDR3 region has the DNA TGTGCCAGCAGACCCGGAGACATCTCCTACGAGCAGTACTTC.

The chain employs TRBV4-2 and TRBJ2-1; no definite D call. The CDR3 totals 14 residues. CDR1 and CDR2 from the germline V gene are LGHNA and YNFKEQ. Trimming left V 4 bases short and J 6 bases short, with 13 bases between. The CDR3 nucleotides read TGTGCCAGCAGCCTGCCGAACAGCGTCAATGAGCAGTTCTTC. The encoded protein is CASSLPNSVNEQFF.

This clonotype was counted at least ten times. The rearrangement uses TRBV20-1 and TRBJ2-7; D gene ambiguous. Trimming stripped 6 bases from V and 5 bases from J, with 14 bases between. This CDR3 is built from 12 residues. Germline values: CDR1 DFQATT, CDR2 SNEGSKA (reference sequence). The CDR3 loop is CSAMGSVDEQYF. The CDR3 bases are TGCAGTGCCATGGGGTCAGTGGACGAGCAGTACTTC.

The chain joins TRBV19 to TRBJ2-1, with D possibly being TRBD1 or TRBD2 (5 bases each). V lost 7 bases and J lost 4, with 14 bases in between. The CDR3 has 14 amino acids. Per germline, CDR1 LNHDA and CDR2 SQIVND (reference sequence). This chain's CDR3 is CASNWGSGYNEQFF. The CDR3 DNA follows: TGTGCCAGTAACTGGGGGTCGGGGTACAATGAGCAGTTCTTC.

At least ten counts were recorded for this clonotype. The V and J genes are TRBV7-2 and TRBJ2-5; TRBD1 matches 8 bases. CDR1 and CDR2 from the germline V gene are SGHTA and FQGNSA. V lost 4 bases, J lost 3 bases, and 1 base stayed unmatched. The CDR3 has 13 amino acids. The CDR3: CASSSDREETQYF. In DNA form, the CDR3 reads TGTGCCAGCAGCTCGGACAGGGAAGAGACCCAGTACTTC.

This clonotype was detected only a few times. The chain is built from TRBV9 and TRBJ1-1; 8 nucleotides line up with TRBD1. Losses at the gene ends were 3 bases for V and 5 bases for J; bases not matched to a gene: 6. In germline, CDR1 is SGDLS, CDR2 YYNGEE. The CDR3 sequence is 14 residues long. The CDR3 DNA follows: TGTGCCAGCAGCGCCTCGAGACAGGGGACTGAAGCTTTCTTT. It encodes CASSASRQGTEAFF. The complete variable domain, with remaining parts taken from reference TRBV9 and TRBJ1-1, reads DSGVTQTPKHLITATGQRVTLRCSPRSGDLSVYWYQQSLDQGLQFLIQYYNGEERAKGNILERFSAQQFPDLHSELNLSSLELGDSALYFCASSASRQGTEAFFGQGTRLTVV.

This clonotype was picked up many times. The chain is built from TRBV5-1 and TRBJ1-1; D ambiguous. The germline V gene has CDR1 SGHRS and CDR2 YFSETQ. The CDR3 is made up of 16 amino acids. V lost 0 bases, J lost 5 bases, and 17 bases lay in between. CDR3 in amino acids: CASSLETRAPWTEAFF. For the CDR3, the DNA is TGCGCCAGCAGCTTGGAAACTAGGGCCCCATGGACTGAAGCTTTCTTT.

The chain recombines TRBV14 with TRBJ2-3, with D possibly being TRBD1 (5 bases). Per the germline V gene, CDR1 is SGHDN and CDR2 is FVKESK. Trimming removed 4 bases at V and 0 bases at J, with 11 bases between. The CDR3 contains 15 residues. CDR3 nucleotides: TGTGCCAGCAGCCTGCAGGGATGGAGCACAGATACGCAGTATTTT. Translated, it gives CASSLQGWSTDTQYF.

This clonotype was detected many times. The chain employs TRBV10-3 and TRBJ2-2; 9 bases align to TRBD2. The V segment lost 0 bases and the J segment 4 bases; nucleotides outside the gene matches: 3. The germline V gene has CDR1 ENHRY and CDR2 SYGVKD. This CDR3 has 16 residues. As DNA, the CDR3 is TGTGCCATCAGTGAGTCCCTAGCGGGAATCACCGGGGAGCTGTTTTTT. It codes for CAISESLAGITGELFF.

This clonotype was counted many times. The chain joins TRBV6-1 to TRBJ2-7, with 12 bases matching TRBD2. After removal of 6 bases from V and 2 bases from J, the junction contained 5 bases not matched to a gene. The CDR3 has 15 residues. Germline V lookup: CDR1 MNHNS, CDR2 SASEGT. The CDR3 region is CASRFRLAGAYEQYF. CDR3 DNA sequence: TGTGCCAGCAGATTTAGACTAGCGGGAGCCTACGAGCAGTACTTC.